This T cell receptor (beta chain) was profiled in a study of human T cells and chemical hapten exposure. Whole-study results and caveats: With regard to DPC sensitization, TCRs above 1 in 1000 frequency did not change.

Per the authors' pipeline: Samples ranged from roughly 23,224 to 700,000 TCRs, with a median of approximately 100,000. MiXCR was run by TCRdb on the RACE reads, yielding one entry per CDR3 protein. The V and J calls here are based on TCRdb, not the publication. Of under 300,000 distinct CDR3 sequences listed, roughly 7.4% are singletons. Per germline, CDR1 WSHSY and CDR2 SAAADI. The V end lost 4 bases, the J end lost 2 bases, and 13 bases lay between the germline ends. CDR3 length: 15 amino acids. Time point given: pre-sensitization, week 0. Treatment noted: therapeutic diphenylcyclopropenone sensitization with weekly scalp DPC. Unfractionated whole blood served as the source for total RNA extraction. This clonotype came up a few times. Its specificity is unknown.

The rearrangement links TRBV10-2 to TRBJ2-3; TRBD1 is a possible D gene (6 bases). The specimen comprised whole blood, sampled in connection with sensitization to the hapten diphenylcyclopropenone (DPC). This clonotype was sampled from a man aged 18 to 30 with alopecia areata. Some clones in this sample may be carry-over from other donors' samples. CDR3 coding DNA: TGCGCCAGCAGTGGTACTACAGGGCCCACAGATACGCAGTATTTT. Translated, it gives CASSGTTGPTDTQYF.